Included here is one T cell receptor beta chain sequence, with context. The sample is drawn from a study of blood T cell repertoires in COVID-19. At the level of the study: Collection of acute and convalescent COVID-19 samples took place in the United States, Italy and Spain. T cells, B-cell-depleted T cells, or PBMCs provided the cDNA or gDNA that served as material.

Data came from immunoSEQ multiplex PCR; TCRdb stores just in-frame clones and leaves some out. This sample has about 97,000 clones, with around 73% found just once. The sequence was obtained from a man in his 60s with active or convalescent COVID-19. The sequenced material came from peripheral blood.

CDR3 in DNA: TGTGCCAGCAGTTTATTTGGACAGGGCTACAATCAGCCCCAGCATTTT. It encodes CASSLFGQGYNQPQHF. The chain employs TRBV28 and TRBJ1-5, with 8 bases fitting TRBD1. This CDR3 has 16 amino acids. CDR1 and CDR2 from the germline V gene are MDHEN and SYDVKM. Losses at the gene ends were 1 base for V and 3 bases for J; bases not matched to a gene: 5. Full variable domain (missing parts from reference TRBV28 and TRBJ1-5): DVKVTQSSRYLVKRTGEKVFLECVQDMDHENMFWYRQDPGLGLRLIYFSYDVKMKEKGDIPEGYSVSREKKERFSLILESASTNQTSMYLCASSLFGQGYNQPQHFGDGTRLSIL.